Listed here are 17 T cell receptor beta chains from one sample, sequenced in a study of blood T cell repertoires in COVID-19. Here immunoSEQ multiplex PCR was the method, and the copy in TCRdb shows in-frame clones only, minus some. The sample records 85,000 to 90,000 clones, 82% being singletons. Sequenced material: peripheral blood. The receptors were sampled from a woman older than 75 with acute or convalescent COVID-19.

The chain joins TRBV5-1 to TRBJ2-2; tentatively, D is TRBD2 (6 bases). The V gene lost 5 bases and the J gene lost 9 bases, with 14 bases spanning the gap. The CDR3 has 13 residues. Germline values: CDR1 SGHRS, CDR2 YFSETQ. CDR3 region: CASSADYLRELFF. Here the CDR3 DNA reads TGCGCCAGCAGTGCGGACTACTTAAGGGAGCTGTTTTTT.

The chain uses TRBV3-1 (or the pseudogene TRBV3-2) and TRBJ2-7, with TRBD1 matching over 10 bases. The junction had 10 bases not matched to a gene; V was cut back by 4 bases and J by 7 bases. The CDR3 runs 15 residues. Germline CDR1 reads LGHDT; CDR2 reads YNNKEL (reference sequence). Written as DNA, the CDR3 is TGTGCCAGCAGCCCAGCATGGACAGGGGGGATTGAGCAGTACTTC. Protein product: CASSPAWTGGIEQYF.

The chain has TRBV4-1 and TRBJ1-5; the D is unclear. CDR1 is MGHRA and CDR2 is YSYEKL in the germline V gene. This CDR3 spans 14 amino acids. With 0 bases removed from V and 6 bases from J, the gap between germline ends came to 9 bases. Here the CDR3 DNA reads TGCGCCAGCAGCCAAGATCCCGTAGTTCAGCCCCAGCATTTT. This translates into CASSQDPVVQPQHF.

V and J are TRBV19 and TRBJ1-1, with no clear D. Germline CDR1 LNHDA, CDR2 SQIVND (reference sequence). The V gene lost 3 bases and the J gene lost 7 bases, with 12 bases spanning the gap. The CDR3 has 13 amino acids. The CDR3 region is CASSMGIKIEAFF. For the CDR3, the DNA is TGTGCCAGTAGTATGGGCATAAAAATTGAAGCTTTCTTT.

This chain connects TRBV18 to TRBJ1-1; 11 nucleotides agree with TRBD1. V trimming: 2 bases; J trimming: 0 bases; junction bases outside the gene matches: 2. This CDR3 has 16 residues. Germline V gene data show CDR1 as KGHSH and CDR2 as LQKENI. This chain's CDR3 is CASSPGTGGMNTEAFF. Here the CDR3 DNA reads TGTGCCAGCTCACCAGGGACAGGGGGTATGAACACTGAAGCTTTCTTT.

V gene TRBV27 combines with J gene TRBJ1-3; D not certain. The CDR3 extends over 13 amino acids. Germline V gene sequence: CDR1 MNHEY, CDR2 SMNVEV (reference sequence). Trimming took off 2 bases at V and 4 bases at J, with 6 bases between the two ends. CDR3: CASSLDQGNTIYF. In DNA form, the CDR3 reads TGTGCCAGCAGTTTAGATCAGGGAAACACCATATATTTT.

This clone was seen more than once but under ten times. The genes are TRBV5-1 and TRBJ1-1; D is unclear. CDR1 and CDR2 (germline): SGHRS, YFSETQ. Deletions cut 0 bases from V and 6 bases from J, with 9 bases between. This CDR3 is 13 amino acids long. Here the CDR3 DNA reads TGCGCCAGCAGCTTGGAGTCGGTCGCTGAAGCTTTCTTT. It specifies CASSLESVAEAFF.

The chain is built from TRBV6-6 and TRBJ1-1, with 8 nucleotides matching TRBD1. The CDR3 consists of 15 residues. After removal of 1 base from V and 3 bases from J, the junction contained 4 bases not matched to a gene. Germline V gives CDR1 MNHNY, CDR2 SVGAGI (reference sequence). CDR3 bases: TGTGCCAGCAGTTACTTCCAGACAGGGGACACTGAAGCTTTCTTT. Translation: CASSYFQTGDTEAFF.

The chain combines TRBV28 with TRBJ1-2; TRBD1 matches at 11 bases. Germline-derived CDR1 and CDR2 are MDHEN and SYDVKM. The CDR3 is 15 amino acids. The V segment lost 1 base and the J segment 7 bases; nucleotides outside the gene matches: 5. The CDR3 loop reads CASSLSGQGARGYTF. For the CDR3, the DNA is TGTGCCAGCAGTTTATCCGGACAGGGGGCCCGTGGCTACACCTTC.

The chain has TRBV10-3 and TRBJ1-2; D is possibly TRBD1 (5 bases). The V and J ends lost 8 bases and 6 bases respectively, with 10 bases between them. Germline CDR1 is ENHRY and CDR2 is SYGVKD. This CDR3 contains 11 residues. CDR3 coding DNA: TGTGCCATCGGCCAGGGTCATGGCTACACCTTC. Translation gives CAIGQGHGYTF.

This chain joins TRBV6-7 and TRBJ1-1, with 8 bases that match TRBD1. TRBV6-7 is an ORF for which the function is uncertain. The CDR3 covers 17 residues. V trimming: 0 bases; J trimming: 1 base; junction bases outside the gene matches: 7. The CDR3 protein is CASSYSRGQGANTEAFF. As DNA, the CDR3 is TGTGCCAGCAGTTACTCAAGGGGTCAGGGGGCGAACACTGAAGCTTTCTTT.

V is TRBV6-5 and J is TRBJ1-1; D call uncertain. The V and J ends lost 8 bases and 5 bases respectively, with 21 bases between them. The CDR3 loop spans 15 amino acids. CDR1 MNHEY and CDR2 SVGAGI come from the germline V gene. The CDR3 sequence is CASGEVQVGRTEAFF. In DNA, the CDR3 is TGTGCCAGCGGGGAGGTGCAGGTAGGGCGGACTGAAGCTTTCTTT.

DNA for the CDR3: TGTGCCAGCAGCCAAGAAACAGGGCCTACCACTGAAGCTTTCTTT. It yields the protein CASSQETGPTTEAFF. The chain joins TRBV3-1 (or the pseudogene TRBV3-2) to TRBJ1-1, with D perhaps TRBD1 (6 bases). This CDR3 contains 15 residues. Between the trimmed V and J ends, which lost 0 bases and 4 bases, there was a span of 12 bases. Germline V gene sequence: CDR1 LGHDT, CDR2 YNNKEL (reference sequence).

CDR3 amino acids: CASSRGTTFRTDTQYF. As DNA, the CDR3 is TGTGCCAGCAGCCGAGGGACTACCTTCCGCACAGATACGCAGTATTTT. The genes are TRBV3-1 (or the pseudogene TRBV3-2) and TRBJ2-3; 7 bases match TRBD2. V lost 4 bases to trimming and J lost 1 base; unmatched junction nucleotides: 8. Germline loops: CDR1 LGHDT, CDR2 YNNKEL (reference sequence). This CDR3 has 16 amino acids.

J is TRBJ2-1 and V is TRBV5-6, with D uncertain. Germline V gives CDR1 SGHDT, CDR2 YYEEEE. V was trimmed by 4 bases and J by 1 base, leaving 9 bases between them. The CDR3 runs 14 residues. The CDR3 sequence is CASSLPSSYNEQFF. The CDR3 DNA sequence: TGTGCCAGCAGCCTACCTTCGTCCTACAATGAGCAGTTCTTC.

This CDR3 is CASSLVPDTATNEKLFF. The DNA of the CDR3 is TGTGCCAGCAGCTTAGTACCAGACACAGCAACTAATGAAAAACTGTTTTTT. The J gene is TRBJ1-4, the V gene TRBV7-6, with D uncertain. The CDR3 length is 17 residues. V was cut by 1 base and J by 0 bases, with 12 bases left in between. Germline CDR1 reads SGHVS; CDR2 reads FNYEAQ.

This chain uses TRBV27 with TRBJ2-1; D unclear. Trimming removed 6 bases from V and 3 bases from J, with 15 bases in between. The germline CDR1 and CDR2 sequences are MNHEY and SMNVEV (reference sequence). The CDR3 is 15 residues long. The DNA of the CDR3 is TGTGCCAGCAGGGCAGGCCAAGGTCTCTACAATGAGCAGTTCTTC. This gives the protein CASRAGQGLYNEQFF.